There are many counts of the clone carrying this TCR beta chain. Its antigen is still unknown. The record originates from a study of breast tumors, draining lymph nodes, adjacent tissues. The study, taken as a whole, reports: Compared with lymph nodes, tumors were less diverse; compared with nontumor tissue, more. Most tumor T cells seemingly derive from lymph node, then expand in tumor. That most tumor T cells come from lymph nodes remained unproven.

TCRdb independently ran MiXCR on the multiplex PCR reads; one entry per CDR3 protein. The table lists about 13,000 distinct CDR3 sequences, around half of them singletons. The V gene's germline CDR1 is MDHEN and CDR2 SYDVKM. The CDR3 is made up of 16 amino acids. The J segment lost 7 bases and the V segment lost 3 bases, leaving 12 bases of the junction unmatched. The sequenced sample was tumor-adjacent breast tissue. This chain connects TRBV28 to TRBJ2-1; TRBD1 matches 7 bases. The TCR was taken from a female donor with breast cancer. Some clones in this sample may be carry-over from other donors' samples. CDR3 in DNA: TGTGCCAGCAGTTTGACAGGGCCTGGGGTTTTAAATGAGCAGTTCTTC. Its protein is CASSLTGPGVLNEQFF.